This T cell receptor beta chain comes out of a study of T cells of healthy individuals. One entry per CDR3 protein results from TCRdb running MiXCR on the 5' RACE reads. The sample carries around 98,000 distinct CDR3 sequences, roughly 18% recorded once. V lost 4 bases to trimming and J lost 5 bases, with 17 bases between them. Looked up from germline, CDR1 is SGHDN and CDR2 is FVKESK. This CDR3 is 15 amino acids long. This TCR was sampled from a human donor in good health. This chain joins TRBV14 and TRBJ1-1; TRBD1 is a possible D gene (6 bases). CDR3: CASSPTLGGRTEAFF. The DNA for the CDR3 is TGTGCCAGCAGCCCGACCCTCGGGGGGCGGACTGAAGCTTTCTTT.